This entry lists 16 T cell receptor beta chains sequenced from one sample in a study of blood T cell repertoires in COVID-19. The assay was immunoSEQ multiplex PCR, and TCRdb's table has in-frame clones only and misses some. The sample holds some 120,000 clones, roughly four fifths seen once. Sequenced: peripheral blood. Source of these receptors: a man older than 75 with COVID-19, enrolled during active disease.

The table lists this clone with a few counts. The chain joins TRBV9 to TRBJ2-1, with a tentative D call TRBD2 (6 bases). V shed 3 bases and J shed 11 bases, with 15 bases lying between them. Germline loops: CDR1 SGDLS, CDR2 YYNGEE. This CDR3 contains 13 residues. Here the CDR3 reads CASSASDGIQQFF. The CDR3 DNA sequence: TGTGCCAGCAGCGCTAGCGACGGGATCCAGCAGTTCTTC.

The V call is TRBV6-6, the J call TRBJ1-6; maybe TRBD1 (6 bases). Trimming left V 8 bases short and J 0 bases short, with 14 bases between. Germline CDR1 MNHNY, CDR2 SVGAGI (reference sequence). The CDR3 totals 16 residues. CDR3 DNA sequence: TGTGCCAGCGGGCGGACAGCAGTCTCCTATAATTCACCCCTCCACTTT. Translation: CASGRTAVSYNSPLHF.

This clone was observed a few times. This chain connects TRBV6-5 to TRBJ2-7, with 11 bases aligning to TRBD1. Germline V gives CDR1 MNHEY, CDR2 SVGAGI. After removal of 7 bases from V and 2 bases from J, the junction contained 4 bases not matched to a gene. The CDR3 length is 14 residues. The CDR3 here is CASTEGQGAYEQYF. The CDR3 nucleotides are TGTGCCAGCACAGAGGGACAGGGGGCCTACGAGCAGTACTTC.

This chain's CDR3 is CASSLGGAVQETQYF. Here the CDR3 DNA reads TGTGCCAGCTCACTCGGCGGGGCAGTTCAAGAGACCCAGTACTTC. The V and J genes are TRBV18 and TRBJ2-5; maybe TRBD2 (6 bases). Per the germline V gene, CDR1 is KGHSH and CDR2 is LQKENI. The CDR3 length is 15 residues. Trimming took off 4 bases at V and 2 bases at J, with 14 bases between the two ends.

This clone was counted a single time. The rearrangement joins TRBV10-3 to TRBJ2-6, with a tentative D call TRBD2 (5 bases). CDR3 length: 14 amino acids. V was shortened by 4 bases and J by 3 bases, with 7 bases between the two germline ends. Germline V gene sequence: CDR1 ENHRY, CDR2 SYGVKD. CDR3 residues: CAISGGIGANVLTF. The CDR3 DNA follows: TGTGCCATCAGTGGAGGGATTGGGGCCAACGTCCTGACTTTC.

This rearrangement joins TRBV5-1 to TRBJ1-2; TRBD1 matches at 9 bases. V dropped 4 bases and J dropped 4; count of bases not matched to a gene: 8. The length of the CDR3 is 15 residues. The V gene's germline CDR1 is SGHRS and CDR2 YFSETQ. The CDR3 DNA reads TGCGCCAGCAGCCCCGGGGACAGGGTTTTCTATGGCTACACCTTC. Translated: CASSPGDRVFYGYTF.

There are a few counts of this clone. V usage is TRBV7-3 and J usage is TRBJ1-2; TRBD1 might be the D (5 bases). CDR1 is SGHTA and CDR2 is FQGTGA in the germline V gene. V lost 4 bases and J 3 bases, leaving 15 bases between the germline ends. This CDR3 is 15 amino acids long. CDR3 protein: CASSSGPGEDYGYTF. For the CDR3, the DNA is TGTGCCAGCAGCTCGGGGCCCGGGGAGGACTATGGCTACACCTTC.

The chain has TRBV19 and TRBJ2-3, with TRBD2 as a possible D gene (6 bases). The CDR3 length is 14 residues. In germline, CDR1 is LNHDA, CDR2 SQIVND (reference sequence). Trimming removed 8 bases from V and 0 bases from J, with 12 bases in between. CDR3 DNA sequence: TGTGCCAGTCGTACCGGGACTAGCACAGATACGCAGTATTTT. Translated, it gives CASRTGTSTDTQYF.

This chain connects TRBV5-8 to TRBJ2-1; 10 bases match TRBD2. V gave up 5 bases and J gave up 12 bases; unmatched junction bases: 8. CDR1 SGHTS and CDR2 YDEGEE come from the germline V gene. The CDR3 has 13 residues. The CDR3 nucleotides are TGTGCCAGCAGACCCCTAGCGGGAGCCGGGCAGTTCTTC. It is translated as CASRPLAGAGQFF. Full variable domain (rest looked up from reference TRBV5-8 and TRBJ2-1): EAGVTQSPTHLIKTRGQQATLRCSPISGHTSVYWYQQALGLGLQFLLWYDEGEERNRGNFPPRFSGRQFPNYSSELNVNALELEDSALYLCASRPLAGAGQFFGPGTRLTVL.

The chain combines TRBV19 with TRBJ1-1, with D possibly being TRBD1 (5 bases). The CDR3 runs to 17 residues. Germline V CDR1 and CDR2: LNHDA, SQIVND (reference sequence). V was clipped by 1 base and J by 1 base, with 16 bases between them. CDR3 loop: CASSIGVGWQGNTEAFF. The CDR3 nucleotides are TGTGCCAGTAGTATAGGAGTGGGGTGGCAGGGGAACACTGAAGCTTTCTTT.

About this clone itself: Different DNA sequences within this sample yield the same CDR3. This chain links TRBV5-1 with TRBJ2-2; tentatively, D is TRBD1 (6 bases). The CDR3 consists of 15 residues. Trimming shortened V by 0 bases and J by 6 bases, and 12 bases separated the two germline ends. The V gene's germline CDR1 is SGHRS and CDR2 YFSETQ. CDR3 coding DNA: TGCGCCAGCAGCTTGGGGGGGCGCGGTGCCGGGGAGCTGTTTTTT. Translating gives CASSLGGRGAGELFF.

Comment on this clone: In the same sample, other DNA sequences code for this CDR3. The V call is TRBV12-3 or TRBV12-4, the J call TRBJ1-1; D remains unclear. This CDR3 has 13 residues. V was pared by 3 bases and J by 4 bases, with 9 bases between. Written as DNA, the CDR3 is TGTGCCAGCAGTTTGTCGGGAGGCACTGAAGCTTTCTTT. It is translated as CASSLSGGTEAFF.

This clone was observed a handful of times. The gene calls are TRBV9 and TRBJ2-1; possibly TRBD2 for D (6 bases). V lost 0 bases and J lost 3, with 16 bases in between. Germline-derived CDR1 and CDR2 are SGDLS and YYNGEE. The CDR3 consists of 17 residues. The CDR3 nucleotides read TGTGCCAGCAGCGTAGGAATCAGGCGGGACGACTACAATGAGCAGTTCTTC. Translation gives CASSVGIRRDDYNEQFF.

J is TRBJ1-5 and V is TRBV6-5; 8 bases agree with TRBD1. CDR3 length: 14 residues. Germline assignment: CDR1 MNHEY and CDR2 SVGAGI. V shed 6 bases, J shed 5 bases, and the junction held 6 bases outside the gene matches. Here the CDR3 DNA reads TGTGCCAGCAGCTCGGACAGGGCGGATCAGCCCCAGCATTTT. Translation: CASSSDRADQPQHF.

In its sample, this clone was seen many times. V usage is TRBV7-3 and J usage is TRBJ2-7, with 8 nucleotides matching TRBD2. Germline V gene lookup returns CDR1 SGHTA and CDR2 FQGTGA. The CDR3 has 14 residues. The V segment lost 2 bases and the J segment 2 bases; nucleotides outside the gene matches: 2. CDR3 sequence (DNA): TGTGCCAGCAGCTTAGCGGGAGGCGCCTACGAGCAGTACTTC. Protein: CASSLAGGAYEQYF.

The chain couples TRBV28 to TRBJ2-3; 7 positions agree with TRBD2. V trimming: 7 bases; J trimming: 2 bases; junction bases outside the gene matches: 9. Germline V gene lookup returns CDR1 MDHEN and CDR2 SYDVKM. The CDR3 consists of 15 residues. The CDR3 nucleotides read TGTGCCAGCACGGAGCGGGGCACTTACACAGATACGCAGTATTTT. This sequence encodes CASTERGTYTDTQYF.